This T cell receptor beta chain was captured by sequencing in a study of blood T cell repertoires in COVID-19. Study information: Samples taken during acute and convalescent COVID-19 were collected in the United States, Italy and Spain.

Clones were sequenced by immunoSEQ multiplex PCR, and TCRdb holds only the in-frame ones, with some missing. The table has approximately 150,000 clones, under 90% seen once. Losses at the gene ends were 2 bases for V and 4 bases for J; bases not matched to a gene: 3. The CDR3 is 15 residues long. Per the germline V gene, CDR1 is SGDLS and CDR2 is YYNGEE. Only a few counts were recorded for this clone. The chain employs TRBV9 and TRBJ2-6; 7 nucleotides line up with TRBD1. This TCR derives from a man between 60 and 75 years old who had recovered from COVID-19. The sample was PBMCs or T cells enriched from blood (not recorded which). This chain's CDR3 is CASSVTGLGANVLTF. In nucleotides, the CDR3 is TGTGCCAGCAGCGTGACAGGGCTCGGGGCCAACGTCCTGACTTTC.